Following are 7 T cell receptor beta chains from one sample sequenced in a study of T-cell memory formation after mild COVID-19. TCRdb re-called the 5' RACE reads with MiXCR, one entry per CDR3 protein. The sample yields 380,000 or so distinct CDR3 sequences, roughly 13% seen once. Material for sequencing was PBMCs or a T cell subset sorted from them (not recorded which). The receptors were sampled from a young man who had mild COVID-19 (a few samples of this study predate the infection). Cell type and time point are not known.

This clonotype turned up a few times. The chain has TRBV5-5 and TRBJ2-1, with 10 bases lining up with TRBD1. V gave up 0 bases and J gave up 14 bases; unmatched junction bases: 2. Germline CDR1 and CDR2: SGHKS and YYEKEE (reference sequence). The CDR3 is 12 residues long. CDR3 loop: CASSLVGTGEFF. The CDR3 DNA reads TGTGCCAGCAGCTTGGTAGGGACAGGGGAGTTCTTC.

This clonotype was counted once. This rearrangement joins TRBV5-6 to TRBJ1-4; the match to TRBD1 covers 10 bases. V shed 2 bases, J shed 8 bases, and the junction held 6 bases outside the gene matches. Germline V lookup: CDR1 SGHDT, CDR2 YYEEEE. This CDR3 spans 15 amino acids. The CDR3 protein is CASSLRTGGGEKLFF. The CDR3 nucleotides read TGTGCCAGCAGCTTAAGGACAGGGGGAGGAGAAAAACTGTTTTTT.

V usage is TRBV7-2 and J usage is TRBJ2-3, with unresolved D. The germline CDR1 and CDR2 sequences are SGHTA and FQGNSA. The CDR3 has 13 amino acids. V was trimmed by 3 bases and J by 6 bases, leaving 10 bases between them. CDR3 DNA: TGTGCCAGCAGCTTGTTGGGCATGGATACGCAGTATTTT. Protein sequence: CASSLLGMDTQYF.

The chain carries TRBV9 and TRBJ2-1, with 12 bases lining up with TRBD1. The CDR3 is 16 residues long. J lost 8 bases, V lost 4 bases, and 10 bases had no gene match. The V gene's germline CDR1 is SGDLS and CDR2 YYNGEE. The CDR3 reads CASSFRDRGLIDEQFF. CDR3 nucleotide sequence: TGTGCCAGCAGCTTCCGGGACAGGGGGCTGATCGATGAGCAGTTCTTC.

This clonotype was seen a few times. This sequence joins TRBV7-2 and TRBJ1-2; D uncertain. V lost 2 bases and J 8 bases, leaving 9 bases between the germline ends. CDR3 length: 12 amino acids. The germline CDR1 and CDR2 sequences are SGHTA and FQGNSA. The CDR3 loop is CASSLLGNGYTF. The CDR3 bases are TGTGCCAGCAGCTTACTAGGGAACGGCTACACCTTC.

CDR3 amino acids: CASSIDTSSPTGYTF. In nucleotides, the CDR3 is TGTGCCAGTAGTATCGACACGTCTTCACCTACGGGCTACACCTTC. The chain is built from TRBV19 and TRBJ1-2; no definite D call. The CDR3 runs 15 residues. CDR1 and CDR2 from the germline V gene are LNHDA and SQIVND (reference sequence). Trimming pared 3 bases from V and 8 bases from J, leaving 19 bases between.

The chain recombines TRBV7-9 with TRBJ1-1; 9 nucleotides align to TRBD1. The trim removed 3 bases at V and 3 bases at J, leaving 5 bases unmatched. The CDR3 has 15 amino acids. Germline V gene sequence: CDR1 SEHNR, CDR2 FQNEAQ (reference sequence). CDR3 in DNA: TGTGCCAGCAGCTTGGAGGGACAGGGCTACACTGAAGCTTTCTTT. Its translation is CASSLEGQGYTEAFF.